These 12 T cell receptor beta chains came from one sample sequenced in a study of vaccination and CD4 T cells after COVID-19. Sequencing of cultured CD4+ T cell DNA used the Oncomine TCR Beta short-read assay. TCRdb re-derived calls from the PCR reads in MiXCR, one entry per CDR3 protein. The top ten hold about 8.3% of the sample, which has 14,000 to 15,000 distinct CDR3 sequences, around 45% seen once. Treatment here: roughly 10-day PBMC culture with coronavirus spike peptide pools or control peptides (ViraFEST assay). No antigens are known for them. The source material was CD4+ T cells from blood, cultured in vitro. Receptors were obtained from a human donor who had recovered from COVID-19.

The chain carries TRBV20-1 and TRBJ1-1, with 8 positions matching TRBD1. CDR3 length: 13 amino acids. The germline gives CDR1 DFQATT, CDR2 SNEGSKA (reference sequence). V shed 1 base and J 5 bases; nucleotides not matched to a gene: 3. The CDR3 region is CSARGTGKTEAFF. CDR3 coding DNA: TGCAGTGCTAGAGGGACAGGGAAGACTGAAGCTTTCTTT.

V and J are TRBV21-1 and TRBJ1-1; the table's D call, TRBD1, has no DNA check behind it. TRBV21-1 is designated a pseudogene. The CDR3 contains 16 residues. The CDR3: CASSMGRGRRNTEAFF. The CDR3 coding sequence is TGTGCCAGCAGCATGGGCAGGGGGCGAAGGAACACTGAAGCTTTCTTT.

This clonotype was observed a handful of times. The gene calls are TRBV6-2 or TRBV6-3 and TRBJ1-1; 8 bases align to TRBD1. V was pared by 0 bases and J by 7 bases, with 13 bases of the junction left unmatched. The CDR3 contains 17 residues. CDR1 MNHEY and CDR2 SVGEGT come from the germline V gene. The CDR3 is CASSYSSGTGYFSEAFF. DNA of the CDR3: TGTGCCAGCAGTTACTCTTCCGGGACAGGATACTTCAGTGAAGCTTTCTTT.

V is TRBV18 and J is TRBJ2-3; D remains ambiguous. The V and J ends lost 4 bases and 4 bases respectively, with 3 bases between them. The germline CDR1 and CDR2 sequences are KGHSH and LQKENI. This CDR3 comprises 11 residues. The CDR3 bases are TGTGCCAGCTCACTATCAGATACGCAGTATTTT. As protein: CASSLSDTQYF.

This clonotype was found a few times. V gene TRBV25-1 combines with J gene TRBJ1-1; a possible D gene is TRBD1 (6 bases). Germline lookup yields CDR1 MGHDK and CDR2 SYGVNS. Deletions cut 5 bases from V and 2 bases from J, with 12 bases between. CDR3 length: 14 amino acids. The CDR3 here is CASSRSGGNTEAFF. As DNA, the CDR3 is TGTGCCAGCAGTCGTTCCGGGGGCAACACTGAAGCTTTCTTT.

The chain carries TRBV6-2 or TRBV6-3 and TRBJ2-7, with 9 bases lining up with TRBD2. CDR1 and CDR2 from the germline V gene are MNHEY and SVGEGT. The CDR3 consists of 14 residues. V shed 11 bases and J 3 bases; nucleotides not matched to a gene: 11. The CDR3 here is CASRWLAGHYEQYF. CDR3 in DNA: TGTGCCTCCAGGTGGCTAGCGGGGCACTACGAGCAGTACTTC.

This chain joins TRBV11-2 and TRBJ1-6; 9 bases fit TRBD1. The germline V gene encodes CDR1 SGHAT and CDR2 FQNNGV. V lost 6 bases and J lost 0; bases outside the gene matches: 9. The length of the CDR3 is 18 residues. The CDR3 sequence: CASREGTGSSSYNSPLHF. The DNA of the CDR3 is TGTGCCAGCAGGGAGGGGACAGGGTCGAGCTCCTATAATTCACCCCTCCACTTT. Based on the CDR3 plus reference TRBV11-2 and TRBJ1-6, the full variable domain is EAGVAQSPRYKIIEKRQSVAFWCNPISGHATLYWYQQILGQGPKLLIQFQNNGVVDDSQLPKDRFSAERLKGVDSTLKIQPAKLEDSAVYLCASREGTGSSSYNSPLHFGNGTRLTVT.

The CDR3 sequence is CSVAGYSNQPQHF. DNA of the CDR3: TGCAGCGTTGCAGGCTATAGCAATCAGCCCCAGCATTTT. The chain uses TRBV29-1 and TRBJ1-5; D is ambiguous. This CDR3 is 13 amino acids long. The germline V and J ends were trimmed by 4 bases and 0 bases, with 7 bases remaining between them. In germline, CDR1 is SQVTM, CDR2 ANQGSEA.

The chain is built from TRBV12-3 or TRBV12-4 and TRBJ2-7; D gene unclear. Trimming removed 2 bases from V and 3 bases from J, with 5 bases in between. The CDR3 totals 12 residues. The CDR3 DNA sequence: TGTGCCAGCAGTTTATCAGTCTACGAGCAGTACTTC. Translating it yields CASSLSVYEQYF.

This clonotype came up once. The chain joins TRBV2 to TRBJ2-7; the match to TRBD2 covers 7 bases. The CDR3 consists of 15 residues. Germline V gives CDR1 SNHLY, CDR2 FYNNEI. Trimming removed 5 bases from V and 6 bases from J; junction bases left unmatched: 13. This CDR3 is CASSYKREVRGEQYF. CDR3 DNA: TGTGCCAGCAGTTATAAGCGGGAAGTTCGGGGCGAGCAGTACTTC.

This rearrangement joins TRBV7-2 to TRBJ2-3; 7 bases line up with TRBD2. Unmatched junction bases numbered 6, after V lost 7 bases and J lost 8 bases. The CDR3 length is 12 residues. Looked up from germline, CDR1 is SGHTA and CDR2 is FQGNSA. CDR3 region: CASTLGGGTQYF. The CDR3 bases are TGTGCCAGCACCCTTGGCGGGGGTACGCAGTATTTT.

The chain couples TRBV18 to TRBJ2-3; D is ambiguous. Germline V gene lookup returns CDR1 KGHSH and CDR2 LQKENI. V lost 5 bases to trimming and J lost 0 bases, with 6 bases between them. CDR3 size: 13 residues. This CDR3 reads CASSTGSTDTQYF. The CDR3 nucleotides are TGTGCCAGCTCAACGGGTAGCACAGATACGCAGTATTTT.